The 16 T cell receptor beta chains listed next were all sequenced from one sample in a study of control samples from healthy donors and cancer patients. Repertoires were generated with immunoSEQ multiplex PCR, while TCRdb's copy carries only in-frame clones and drops some. In the table there are fewer than 95,000 clones, roughly nine tenths of which are singletons. The sample comprised blood. The receptor source for this set is a man aged 25 to 45 in good health.

The rearrangement uses TRBV9 and TRBJ1-5; D is perhaps TRBD1 (5 bases). Germline V gives CDR1 SGDLS, CDR2 YYNGEE. Trimming took off 4 bases at V and 5 bases at J, with 16 bases between the two ends. CDR3 length equals 15 residues. CDR3 bases: TGTGCCAGCAGCCAGGACATGGGTAACCATCAGCCCCAGCATTTT. It specifies CASSQDMGNHQPQHF.

The count of this clone is one. V usage is TRBV12-5 and J usage is TRBJ1-6; D perhaps matches TRBD1 (5 bases). The ends were cut back, 3 bases at V and 4 bases at J, with 16 bases in the middle. Germline lookup yields CDR1 LGHNT and CDR2 FRNRAP. The CDR3 loop spans 17 amino acids. The CDR3 sequence: CASGLRPGTDYNSPLHF. CDR3 coding DNA: TGTGCTAGTGGTTTACGCCCCGGGACGGATTATAATTCACCCCTCCACTTT.

V usage is TRBV7-2 and J usage is TRBJ1-1, with 9 bases that match TRBD1. Germline V CDR1 and CDR2: SGHTA, FQGNSA. The V gene end was trimmed by 1 base and the J gene end by 4 bases; junction bases not matched to a gene: 4. There are 15 residues in the CDR3. CDR3 nucleotides: TGTGCCAGCAGCTTAGGGGACAGGGAAGCCACTGAAGCTTTCTTT. It codes for CASSLGDREATEAFF. Based on the CDR3 plus reference TRBV7-2 and TRBJ1-1, the full variable domain is GAGVSQSPSNKVTEKGKDVELRCDPISGHTALYWYRQSLGQGLEFLIYFQGNSAPDKSGLPSDRFSAERTGGSVSTLTIQRTQQEDSAVYLCASSLGDREATEAFFGQGTRLTVV.

The J gene is TRBJ2-2, the V gene TRBV2; 12 bases are a match to TRBD2. The CDR3 consists of 16 residues. V was clipped by 7 bases and J by 5 bases; unmatched bases: 8. CDR1 is SNHLY and CDR2 is FYNNEI in the germline V gene. This CDR3 reads CASTVGTSGRTGELFF. The CDR3, as DNA: TGTGCCAGCACGGTCGGGACTAGCGGGCGAACCGGGGAGCTGTTTTTT.

The rearrangement uses TRBV18 and TRBJ2-2, with 8 bases aligning to TRBD1. Trimming removed 1 base from V and 5 bases from J; junction bases left unmatched: 0. The germline V gene has CDR1 KGHSH and CDR2 LQKENI. The CDR3 extends over 14 amino acids. This CDR3 reads CASSPRTGTGELFF. Here the CDR3 DNA reads TGTGCCAGCTCACCACGGACAGGGACCGGGGAGCTGTTTTTT. Full variable domain (outside the CDR3, taken from reference TRBV18 and TRBJ2-2): NAGVMQNPRHLVRRRGQEARLRCSPMKGHSHVYWYRQLPEEGLKFMVYLQKENIIDESGMPKERFSAEFPKEGPSILRIQQVVRGDSAAYFCASSPRTGTGELFFGEGSRLTVL.

The chain combines TRBV29-1 with TRBJ1-2; D gene ambiguous. The CDR3 is 12 amino acids. Per germline, CDR1 SQVTM and CDR2 ANQGSEA. The V end was cut by 3 bases, the J end by 2 bases, with 7 bases between. CDR3 protein: CSVEWQNYGYTF. CDR3 bases: TGCAGCGTTGAGTGGCAGAACTATGGCTACACCTTC.

V gene TRBV6-6 combines with J gene TRBJ1-5, with D unresolved. The CDR3 is made up of 16 amino acids. V was shortened by 6 bases and J by 1 base, with 16 bases between the two germline ends. Germline V gene sequence: CDR1 MNHNY, CDR2 SVGAGI (reference sequence). The CDR3 here is CASSLLGGRSNQPQHF. CDR3 nucleotide sequence: TGTGCCAGCAGCCTCCTAGGAGGCAGGAGCAATCAGCCCCAGCATTTT.

The V gene is TRBV27, the J gene TRBJ1-1; no firm D call. CDR1 is MNHEY, CDR2 SMNVEV, per germline (reference sequence). This CDR3 has 14 residues. The V gene lost 3 bases and the J gene lost 10 bases, with 18 bases spanning the gap. The DNA of the CDR3 is TGTGCCAGCAGTTTCTCTGACCCTAGGGTGGGAGCTTTCTTT. It codes for CASSFSDPRVGAFF.

The rearrangement uses TRBV5-4 and TRBJ2-5; D might be TRBD1 (6 bases). This CDR3 has 14 residues. V was cut by 5 bases and J by 2 bases, with 13 bases left in between. From germline, CDR1 is SGHNT and CDR2 YYREEE (reference sequence). The CDR3 DNA reads TGTGCCAGCAGGATGACGGACAGACAAGAGACCCAGTACTTC. Its translation is CASRMTDRQETQYF.

This clone was found a few times. V and J are TRBV29-1 and TRBJ1-2; no clear D gene. Trimming stripped 2 bases from V and 5 bases from J, with 12 bases between. Germline V gives CDR1 SQVTM, CDR2 ANQGSEA. The CDR3 spans 13 residues. CDR3 region: CSVEPGTRYGYTF. The DNA of the CDR3 is TGCAGCGTTGAACCGGGTACGAGGTATGGCTACACCTTC.

The J gene is TRBJ1-5, the V gene TRBV6-5, with TRBD1 identical over 9 bases. The V and J ends lost 6 bases and 4 bases, in that order; junction bases with no gene match: 4. CDR1 is MNHEY and CDR2 is SVGAGI in the germline V gene. This CDR3 has 14 residues. CDR3 sequence: CASSWTGANQPQHF. The DNA for the CDR3 is TGTGCCAGCAGCTGGACAGGGGCAAATCAGCCCCAGCATTTT.

This chain uses TRBV7-9 with TRBJ1-4, with D tentatively TRBD1 (5 bases). Germline loops: CDR1 SEHNR, CDR2 FQNEAQ (reference sequence). Trimming took 1 base from V and 8 from J, leaving 14 bases between them. CDR3 length equals 15 residues. CDR3 amino acids: CASSLGSQGVEKLFF. The CDR3 DNA follows: TGTGCCAGCAGCTTAGGCTCTCAGGGAGTCGAAAAACTGTTTTTT.

The chain couples TRBV9 to TRBJ2-7; possibly TRBD1 for D (6 bases). Germline CDR1 SGDLS, CDR2 YYNGEE. The CDR3 is made up of 15 amino acids. The V end lost 3 bases, the J end lost 7 bases, and 20 bases lay between the germline ends. The DNA of the CDR3 is TGTGCCAGCAGCGCCCTCGGACAGCCCCTTAAGGAGCAGTACGTC. The encoded protein is CASSALGQPLKEQYV.

This chain uses TRBV30 with TRBJ2-6; D not resolved. The length of the CDR3 is 13 residues. The V gene lost 5 bases and the J gene lost 0 bases, with 5 bases spanning the gap. From germline, CDR1 is GTSNPN and CDR2 SVGIG (reference sequence). CDR3 amino acids: CAWQSSGANVLTF. DNA for the CDR3: TGTGCCTGGCAGAGCTCTGGGGCCAACGTCCTGACTTTC.

This clone was observed a few times. The chain has TRBV3-1 (or the pseudogene TRBV3-2) and TRBJ1-6; D perhaps matches TRBD1 (5 bases). The CDR3 is 14 amino acids. Germline V gene lookup returns CDR1 LGHDT and CDR2 YNNKEL (reference sequence). Trimming took 0 bases from V and 11 from J, leaving 11 bases between them. The CDR3 nucleotides are TGTGCCAGCAGCCAAGATTTCGGGGGGGCACCCCTCCACTTT. Amino acids: CASSQDFGGAPLHF.

V gene TRBV5-1 combines with J gene TRBJ2-7, with D tentatively TRBD1 or TRBD2 (5 bases each). The CDR3 covers 14 residues. V gave up 0 bases and J gave up 2 bases, with 9 bases separating them. Germline CDR1 reads SGHRS; CDR2 reads YFSETQ. CDR3 coding DNA: TGCGCCAGCAGCTTGGGGGGGTCACCCTACGAGCAGTACTTC. Its translation is CASSLGGSPYEQYF.